This T cell receptor (beta chain) is drawn from a study of neurological immune-mediated disorders. Broader study findings: The study found no CDR3 amino acid sequences shared by expanded clones across subjects, suggesting private repertoires in all groups.

V trimming: 3 bases; J trimming: 8 bases; junction bases outside the gene matches: 1. Looked up from germline, CDR1 is DFQATT and CDR2 is SNEGSKA (reference sequence). This CDR3 region has 11 residues. The sorted libraries took roughly 990,000 CD4+ or CD8+ T cells. This clonotype appeared many times. Its antigen is undetermined. Via MiXCR, TCRdb re-called the 5' RACE reads, giving one row per CDR3 protein. This sample has 55,000 or so distinct CDR3 sequences; about 4.2% occur once, and the top ten carry about 2%. The chain links TRBV20-1 to TRBJ2-1; 7 bases align to TRBD2. The source is a woman aged 40 to 49 with multiple sclerosis. The source material was CD4+ T cells from blood. In DNA form, the CDR3 reads TGCAGTGCTAGGCGGGGGTATGAGCAGTTCTTC. Translation: CSARRGYEQFF.